The subject of this entry is one TCR beta chain. Its binding antigen is unknown. Base-call qualities are not available, and no considerably larger clone is one nucleotide away. The sample is drawn from a study of blood T cell repertoires in COVID-19 (dated by TCRdb to the early 2020s). Turning to the overall study: Samples from collaborators originated in the United States, Italy and Spain and spanned both the acute and convalescent phases of COVID-19. The prospective study material was composed of cDNA or gDNA derived from T cells, B-cell-depleted T cells, or PBMCs. Deeply sampled blood TCRbeta repertoires from subjects exposed to, actively infected with, or recovered from COVID-19 were included in the dataset. The repertoires were released in a freely available public database intended as a resource for research on the immune response to SARS-CoV-2. Samples were obtained from the ongoing ImmuneRACE study (first 160 participants) and from over a thousand subjects provided by 6 global collaborators. Nearly every sample came with metadata listing a de-identified subject ID, COVID-19 status, age in years and sex. HLA class I and class II types, where available, came from metadata supplied by the sample provider rather than from assay-based typing.

Participants in the prospective study were enrolled through a virtual design, were aged about 18 to 100 years, and lived in 24 United States geographic areas. In the prospective study, cohorts were assigned on the basis of participant-reported clinical history obtained from a screening survey and a study questionnaire. In the prospective study, mobile phlebotomists collected whole blood, serum and a nasopharyngeal or oropharyngeal swab from each participant. Participants in the prospective study had the option to provide additional blood draws and questionnaires over an approximately 2-month period. Prospective study blood samples were shipped either frozen or at room temperature before DNA extraction. Including cysteine and phenylalanine, the CDR3 has 15 amino acids. The sequence is cut down to CDR3 DNA, 45 bases in frame from base 1. V loses 2 bases of germline sequence and J loses 2 bases, and the interval between the two ends is 8 bases. In the germline V gene, CDR1 corresponds to SGDLS and CDR2 to YYNGEE.

Beyond this particular receptor, the publication reports: Clinical and demographic metadata were provided uncurated, with the amount varying by source and participant.

TCRbeta CDR3 regions were amplified from genomic DNA by means of the immunoSEQ Assay, a bias-controlled multiplex PCR. On the authors' methods: Within the assay, amplification of reference gene primers was used to estimate how many nucleated cells each sample contained. Sequence reads were collapsed and filtered to measure the absolute abundance of every unique TCRbeta CDR3 rearrangement. Productive Simpson clonality was computed per sample as the square root of Simpson's diversity index over productive rearrangements. Here the immuneACCESS table is served through TCRdb, limited to in-frame sequences with V and J called. Missing clones are a known gap in these copies; in checked studies unresolved V genes cover under half, and the rest lacks a known reason. The V and J calls and the clone size are those of that table, but D and trimming were determined from the DNA. The sample table contains 180,000 or so clones; only one count was recorded for about 82% of them. The ten largest clonotypes hold roughly 5.9% of the sample.

The chain is encoded by TRBV9 joined to TRBJ2-6; TRBD1 might be the D gene, on 6 matching bases. The sequencing input was PBMCs or T cells enriched from blood (not recorded which). This TCR was recovered from a man aged 35-49 years with acute COVID-19. The CDR3 reads as follows: CASSVWGPGANVLTF. The nucleotide sequence reads TGTGCCAGCAGCGTGTGGGGGCCTGGGGCCAACGTCCTGACTTTC.